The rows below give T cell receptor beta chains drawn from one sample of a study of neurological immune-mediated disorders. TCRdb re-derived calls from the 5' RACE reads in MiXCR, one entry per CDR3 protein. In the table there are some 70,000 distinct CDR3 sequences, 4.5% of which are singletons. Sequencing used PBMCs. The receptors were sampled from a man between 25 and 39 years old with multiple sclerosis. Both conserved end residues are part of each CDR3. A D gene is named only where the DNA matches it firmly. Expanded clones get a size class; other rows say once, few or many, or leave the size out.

DNA: TGCGCCAGCAGCTATGACAGGGGCTCTGGGGCCAACGTCCTGACTTTC
CDR3: CASSYDRGSGANVLTF
J: TRBJ2-6
length: 16
D: TRBD1
V: TRBV5-1
size: many

DNA: TGTGCCATCAGTGAGTCGGAGGGGGGAGAAAAACTGTTTTTT
CDR3: CAISESEGGEKLFF
J: TRBJ1-4
length: 14
D: NA
V: TRBV10-3
size: many

DNA: TGTGCCAGCAGCCCCCCAGGAGGGCACACCGGGGAGCTGTTTTTT
CDR3: CASSPPGGHTGELFF
J: TRBJ2-2
length: 15
D: NA
V: TRBV3-1
size: many

DNA: TGTGCCAGCTCACTGGGGACAGTTAACACTGAAGCTTTCTTT
CDR3: CASSLGTVNTEAFF
J: TRBJ1-1
length: 14
D: TRBD1
V: TRBV18
size: NA

DNA: TGTGCCAGCAGCGTAGATGGTGTGGGGGACAGATTCACCGGGGAGCTGTTTTTT
CDR3: CASSVDGVGDRFTGELFF
J: TRBJ2-2
length: 18
D: TRBD1
V: TRBV9
size: many

DNA: TGCGCCAGCAGGGAGACAGGGGCCTATGGCTACACCTTC
CDR3: CASRETGAYGYTF
J: TRBJ1-2
length: 13
D: TRBD1
V: TRBV5-1
size: few

DNA: TGCGCCAGCACCAGAGCGGGTGGGGACACAGATACGCAGTATTTT
CDR3: CASTRAGGDTDTQYF
J: TRBJ2-3
length: 15
D: NA
V: TRBV4-1
size: many

DNA: TGTGCCAGCAGCGAACAGGGAGAGAACACTGAAGCTTTCTTT
CDR3: CASSEQGENTEAFF
J: TRBJ1-1
length: 14
D: NA
V: TRBV2
size: many

DNA: TGCAGTGCTGCCCCTACTAGCGGGGGGGCCAGCTCCTACAATGAGCAGTTCTTC
CDR3: CSAAPTSGGASSYNEQFF
J: TRBJ2-1
length: 18
D: TRBD2
V: TRBV20-1
size: NA

DNA: TGTGCCAGCTCTGGAATTGTTGCCAAAAACATTCAGTACTTC
CDR3: CASSGIVAKNIQYF
J: TRBJ2-4
length: 14
D: NA
V: TRBV7-9
size: many

DNA: TGTGCCACCCAAAAGTCCCTTAACTATGGCTACACCTTC
CDR3: CATQKSLNYGYTF
J: TRBJ1-2
length: 13
D: NA
V: TRBV6-1
size: many

DNA: TGTGCCAGCAGTGCGGAGCAGGGATCTGGCTACACCTTC
CDR3: CASSAEQGSGYTF
J: TRBJ1-2
length: 13
D: NA
V: TRBV2
size: many

DNA: TGCGCCAGCAGCCCGGGGGCCGGGGCTTTTGGCTACACCTTC
CDR3: CASSPGAGAFGYTF
J: TRBJ1-2
length: 14
D: NA
V: TRBV5-1
size: few

DNA: TGTGCCAGCAGCTTAGATATGAGCTCCTACAATGAGCAGTTCTTC
CDR3: CASSLDMSSYNEQFF
J: TRBJ2-1
length: 15
D: NA
V: TRBV7-2
size: many

DNA: TGCGCCAGCAGCATCGGACATCATCGGGAGACCCAGTACTTC
CDR3: CASSIGHHRETQYF
J: TRBJ2-5
length: 14
D: NA
V: TRBV5-1
size: many